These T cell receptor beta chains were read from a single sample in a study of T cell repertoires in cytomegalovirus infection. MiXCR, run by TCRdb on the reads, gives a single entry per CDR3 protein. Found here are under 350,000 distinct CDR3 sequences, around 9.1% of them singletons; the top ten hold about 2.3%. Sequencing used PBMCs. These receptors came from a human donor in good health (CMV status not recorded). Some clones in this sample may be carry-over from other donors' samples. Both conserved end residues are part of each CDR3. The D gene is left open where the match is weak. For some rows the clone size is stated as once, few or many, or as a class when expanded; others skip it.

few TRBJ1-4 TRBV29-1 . TGCAGCGTCGCGGCGGGGTCCGGGAATGAAAAACTGTTTTTT CSVAAGSGNEKLFF
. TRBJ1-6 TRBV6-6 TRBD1 TGTGCCAGCAGTAGACAGGGGCTCCTCTCCTATAATTCACCCCTCCACTTT CASSRQGLLSYNSPLHF
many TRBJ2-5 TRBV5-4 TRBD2 TGTGCCAGCAGCTTGAAGACCAGCGGGGGGGCCGGGGAGACCCAGTACTTC CASSLKTSGGAGETQYF
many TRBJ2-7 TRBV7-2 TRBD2 TGTGCCAGCAGCTTAGTGCGGGGGGGCTACGAGCAGTACTTC CASSLVRGGYEQYF
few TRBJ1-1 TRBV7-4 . TGTGCCAGCAGCGCTTCGACAGTTAACACTGAAGCTTTCTTT CASSASTVNTEAFF
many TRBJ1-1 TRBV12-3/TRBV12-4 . TGTGCCAGCAGTCCCACGGGGGGGCCCTCCACTGAAGCTTTCTTT CASSPTGGPSTEAFF
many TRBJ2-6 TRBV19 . TGTGCCACTAACTGGGGCTCTGGGGCCAACGTCCTGACTTTC CATNWGSGANVLTF
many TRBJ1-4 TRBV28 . TGTGCCAGCAGACTCCTCGGGGGAGCATCGAATGAAAAACTGTTTTTT CASRLLGGASNEKLFF
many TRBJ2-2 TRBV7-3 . TGTGCCAGCAGCTCTCACCGGGACGGGGAGCTGTTTTTT CASSSHRDGELFF
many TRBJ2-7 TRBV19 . TGTGCCAGTAGTACTCAGACCGGGACGGAGCAGTACTTC CASSTQTGTEQYF
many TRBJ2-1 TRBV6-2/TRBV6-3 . TGTGCCAGCAGTTACTCACGGGGACACAACTCCTACAATGAGCAGTTCTTC CASSYSRGHNSYNEQFF
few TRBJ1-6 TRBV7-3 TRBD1 TGTGCCAGCAGCCTCTTCGGGGGACAGGGGGTAGGAAATTCACCCCTCCACTTT CASSLFGGQGVGNSPLHF
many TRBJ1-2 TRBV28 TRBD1 TGTGCCAGCAGTCTCACCAGGGGGGGCGGCTACACCTTC CASSLTRGGGYTF
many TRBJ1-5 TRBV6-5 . TGTGCCAGCAGTTACACACAAATTGTCATGCTAGAGGTTAGCAATCAGCCCCAGCATTTT CASSYTQIVMLEVSNQPQHF
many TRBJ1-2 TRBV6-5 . TGTGCCAGCCGAGGGCAAATCTATGGCTACACCTTC CASRGQIYGYTF
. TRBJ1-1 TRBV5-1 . TGCGCCAGCAGCTTAGAGGGGGGTAGGGGAGCTTTCTTT CASSLEGGRGAFF